This T cell receptor beta chain was sequenced for a study of blood T cell repertoires in COVID-19. About the study: Nucleic acid was either cDNA or gDNA, and it came from T cells, B-cell-depleted T cells, or PBMCs.

Original processing notes: By means of reference gene primer amplification, nucleated cell counts were estimated. Data came from immunoSEQ multiplex PCR; TCRdb stores just in-frame clones and leaves some out. Clone size and the V and J calls come from that table; the DNA yielded D and trimming. The sample records some 380,000 clones, 70% to 85% being singletons. CDR3 size: 16 residues. Germline assignment: CDR1 SGHNT and CDR2 YYREEE (reference sequence). V lost 4 bases and J 0 bases, leaving 15 bases between the germline ends. Input material: peripheral blood. The chain is built from TRBV5-4 and TRBJ2-3, with D perhaps TRBD1 (6 bases). This clonotype originated in a human donor with acute or convalescent COVID-19. The donor label of this sample is uncertain. The CDR3 nucleotides are TGTGCCAGCAGCCGAATGTACAGGGCTAGCACAGATACGCAGTATTTT. Protein product: CASSRMYRASTDTQYF.